Listed below are T cell receptor beta chains from one sample, sequenced in a study of blood T cell repertoires in COVID-19. Repertoires were generated with immunoSEQ multiplex PCR, while TCRdb's copy carries only in-frame clones and drops some. The sample carries 30,000 to 40,000 clones, 65% to 90% recorded once. Sequenced: peripheral blood. The origin of the receptors is a woman of 80 years or more with active or convalescent COVID-19. Both conserved end residues are part of each CDR3. The D gene is left open where the match is weak. Only part of the rows carry a size: once, few, many, or a class if the clone is expanded.

d_call,clone_size,v_call,j_call,cdr3_aa,cdr3_nt
TRBD2,NA,TRBV5-1,TRBJ2-1,CASTLLAGTHNEQFF,TGCGCCAGCACCCTTCTAGCGGGGACCCACAATGAGCAGTTCTTC
TRBD2,NA,TRBV4-1,TRBJ2-2,CASSQSSGGLWSGELFF,TGCGCCAGCAGCCAATCTAGCGGGGGGCTCTGGTCCGGGGAGCTGTTTTTT
TRBD2,NA,TRBV6-5,TRBJ2-2,CASRLAGAGSGELFF,TGTGCCAGCAGATTAGCGGGAGCAGGAAGCGGGGAGCTGTTTTTT
TRBD2,NA,TRBV28,TRBJ2-3,CASFLSGRSSTDTQYF,TGTGCCAGCTTCCTTAGCGGGAGGTCTAGCACAGATACGCAGTATTTT
TRBD2,NA,TRBV4-1,TRBJ2-7,CASSHTTSGGPIYEQYF,TGCGCCAGCAGCCATACTACTAGCGGGGGCCCTATATACGAGCAGTACTTC
NA,once,TRBV27,TRBJ1-1,CASSRLTGLAFF,TGTGCCAGTTCTCGATTAACAGGATTGGCTTTCTTT
NA,few,TRBV12-3/TRBV12-4,TRBJ2-5,CASSFRGGETQYF,TGTGCCAGCAGTTTTAGAGGTGGGGAGACCCAGTACTTC
TRBD2,NA,TRBV7-9,TRBJ2-1,CASSSLRTSGPFWNEQFF,TGTGCCAGCAGCTCCCTCCGGACTAGCGGACCCTTTTGGAATGAGCAGTTCTTC
TRBD1,NA,TRBV5-1,TRBJ1-2,CASSLVGTGGYGYTF,TGCGCCAGCAGCTTGGTTGGGACAGGGGGTTATGGCTACACCTTC
NA,NA,TRBV19,TRBJ1-3,CASRQRGASFGNTIYF,TGTGCCAGTAGGCAACGGGGGGCGAGCTTTGGAAACACCATATATTTT
NA,NA,TRBV2,TRBJ1-4,CASRNRVGELFF,TGTGCCAGCAGGAACAGGGTGGGGGAACTGTTTTTT
TRBD1,NA,TRBV30,TRBJ1-4,CAWTPGQGERANEKLFF,TGTGCCTGGACTCCGGGACAGGGAGAGAGGGCTAATGAAAAACTGTTTTTT
NA,NA,TRBV25-1,TRBJ1-1,CASSVRTEAFF,TGTGCCAGCAGTGTACGGACTGAAGCTTTCTTT
NA,once,TRBV7-8,TRBJ2-2,CASSYLGAGELFF,TGTGCCAGCAGCTACCTAGGGGCCGGGGAGCTGTTTTTT
NA,few,TRBV11-3,TRBJ1-3,CASSRGAGNTIYF,TGTGCCAGCTCGCGGGGCGCCGGAAACACCATATATTTT
NA,NA,TRBV14,TRBJ2-3,CASSGRGSLSTDTQYF,TGTGCCAGCAGCGGTCGGGGGTCCTTAAGCACAGATACGCAGTATTTT
NA,once,TRBV18,TRBJ1-2,CASSQQANYGYTF,TGTGCCAGCTCACAACAGGCGAACTATGGCTACACCTTC
NA,NA,TRBV7-2,TRBJ1-3,CASSLYVSDSGNTIYF,TGTGCCAGCAGCTTATACGTCAGCGACTCTGGAAACACCATATATTTT
TRBD2,NA,TRBV3-1/TRBV3-2,TRBJ2-7,CASSRTAGGLSYEQYF,TGTGCCAGCAGCCGAACGGCGGGGGGGCTTTCCTACGAGCAGTACTTC
TRBD2,once,TRBV6-2/TRBV6-3,TRBJ2-7,CASSFPSGTYEQYF,TGTGCCAGCAGTTTCCCTAGCGGTACCTACGAGCAGTACTTC
TRBD2,once,TRBV7-2,TRBJ2-3,CASSHGRGGSSTDTQYF,TGTGCCAGCAGCCACGGGAGGGGCGGAAGTAGCACAGATACGCAGTATTTT
TRBD1,NA,TRBV5-8,TRBJ1-5,CASGTRDRRPNQPQHF,TGTGCCAGCGGGACCCGGGACAGGCGGCCTAATCAGCCCCAGCATTTT
TRBD1,once,TRBV15,TRBJ1-5,CATSIGTVSNQPQHF,TGTGCCACCAGCATTGGGACAGTAAGCAATCAGCCCCAGCATTTT
NA,NA,TRBV7-2,TRBJ2-7,CASSLQRSYEQYF,TGTGCCAGCAGCTTACAGCGGTCCTACGAGCAGTACTTC
NA,NA,TRBV12-5,TRBJ2-4,CASGLGTSNAAKNIQYF,TGTGCTAGTGGTTTGGGCACTAGTAACGCGGCCAAAAACATTCAGTACTTC
TRBD1,NA,TRBV5-1,TRBJ1-2,CASSYGTGEYGYTF,TGCGCCAGCAGCTACGGGACAGGGGAGTATGGCTACACCTTC
NA,NA,TRBV7-9,TRBJ2-2,CASSPRSTNTGELFF,TGTGCCAGCAGCCCGAGATCAACGAACACCGGGGAGCTGTTTTTT
NA,NA,TRBV4-3,TRBJ1-1,CASSQKRKREAFF,TGCGCCAGCAGCCAAAAAAGGAAGAGGGAAGCTTTCTTT
NA,NA,TRBV3-1/TRBV3-2,TRBJ2-7,CASSQGDVEQYF,TGTGCCAGCAGCCAAGGAGATGTCGAGCAGTACTTC
NA,NA,TRBV7-2,TRBJ1-3,CASSLDFLRSGNTIYF,TGTGCCAGCAGCTTAGATTTCCTCCGCTCTGGAAACACCATATATTTT
TRBD2,NA,TRBV28,TRBJ2-7,CASSFSSGPAYEQYF,TGTGCCAGCAGTTTTTCTAGCGGGCCTGCCTACGAGCAGTACTTC
NA,NA,TRBV7-2,TRBJ1-5,CASSRGPWQPQHF,TGTGCCAGCAGCCGAGGGCCCTGGCAGCCCCAGCATTTT
NA,NA,TRBV7-3,TRBJ2-2,CASSLGPLSAGELFF,TGTGCCAGCAGCTTAGGGCCTCTTTCTGCCGGGGAGCTGTTTTTT
TRBD1,NA,TRBV28,TRBJ1-1,CAGSYRGSFTEAFF,TGTGCCGGATCATACAGGGGGTCCTTCACTGAAGCTTTCTTT
NA,NA,TRBV10-3,TRBJ1-5,CAISESRAGLQPQHF,TGTGCCATCAGTGAGTCGAGGGCAGGACTGCAGCCCCAGCATTTT
NA,NA,TRBV7-8,TRBJ2-5,CASSRTVAQETQYF,TGTGCCAGCAGCCGGACAGTAGCCCAAGAGACCCAGTACTTC
NA,NA,TRBV14,TRBJ2-5,CASSLSGEETQYF,TGTGCCAGCAGCCTGTCGGGAGAAGAGACCCAGTACTTC
NA,NA,TRBV6-5,TRBJ1-4,CASRPHDSKNEKLFF,TGTGCCAGCAGACCCCACGACAGCAAGAATGAAAAACTGTTTTTT
TRBD1,NA,TRBV5-1,TRBJ1-2,CASSWDSTYGYTF,TGCGCCAGCAGCTGGGACAGCACCTATGGCTACACCTTC
TRBD2,NA,TRBV11-3,TRBJ2-1,CASSSGGTSVGEQFF,TGTGCCAGCAGCTCAGGCGGGACTAGCGTGGGGGAGCAGTTCTTC
NA,NA,TRBV2,TRBJ1-3,CASRESSGNTIYF,TGTGCCAGCAGGGAGAGCTCTGGAAACACCATATATTTT